Reported below is one T cell receptor beta chain. Its specificity is unknown. Naive CD8 cells lacked CD45RO, underwent positive selection for CCR7 and left out terminally differentiated effector memory CD45RA+ cells. Repertoires were generated with immunoSEQ multiplex PCR, while TCRdb's copy carries only in-frame clones and drops some. Of over 2,000,000 clones in the sample, 85% to 95% were seen once. The germline V gene encodes CDR1 SNHLY and CDR2 FYNNEI. The CDR3 consists of 15 residues. V lost 1 base to trimming and J lost 0 bases, with 7 bases between them. This specimen comes from a study of shared clonotypes between healthy human individuals. Study overall: Each donor had three CD4 naive, three CD4 memory, two CD8 naive and one CD8 memory plate.

Study findings and constraints: Against clonotypes common to all four donors, non-shared ones had lower generation probabilities.

This chain uses TRBV2 with TRBJ2-1; D is ambiguous. Sequencing was done on a sample of naive CD8+ T cells from PBMCs. This receptor was identified in a man between 18 and 35 years old in good health. Some clones in this sample may be carry-over from other donors' samples. DNA of the CDR3: TGTGCCAGCAGTGAAGAGAACAGCTCCTACAATGAGCAGTTCTTC. The encoded protein is CASSEENSSYNEQFF.